The subject of this entry is one T cell receptor (beta chain). Its target is not known. The V and J ends lost 4 bases and 2 bases, in that order; junction bases with no gene match: 3. This CDR3 is built from 14 residues. The germline V gene encodes CDR1 MNHNS and CDR2 SASEGT. This sample stems from a study of cytomegalovirus exposure and HLA in healthy donors. Study findings and constraints: Accurate prediction of HLA-A and HLA-B alleles (for most subjects) was reportedly achieved from TCR beta sequences.

The PCR contained 60 Vbeta and 13 Jbeta primers. Here immunoSEQ multiplex PCR was the method, and the copy in TCRdb shows in-frame clones only, minus some. The repertoire consists of 50,000 to 75,000 clones, with approximately 80% occurring once and the leading ten covering roughly 3.5%. This TCR derives from a woman aged 40 to 55 in good health and CMV-seronegative. The chain employs TRBV6-1 and TRBJ2-7; TRBD2 agrees at 9 bases. The sample comprised PBMCs. This chain's CDR3 is CASSGGLAPYEQYF. CDR3 coding DNA: TGTGCCAGCAGTGGGGGACTAGCTCCCTACGAGCAGTACTTC.